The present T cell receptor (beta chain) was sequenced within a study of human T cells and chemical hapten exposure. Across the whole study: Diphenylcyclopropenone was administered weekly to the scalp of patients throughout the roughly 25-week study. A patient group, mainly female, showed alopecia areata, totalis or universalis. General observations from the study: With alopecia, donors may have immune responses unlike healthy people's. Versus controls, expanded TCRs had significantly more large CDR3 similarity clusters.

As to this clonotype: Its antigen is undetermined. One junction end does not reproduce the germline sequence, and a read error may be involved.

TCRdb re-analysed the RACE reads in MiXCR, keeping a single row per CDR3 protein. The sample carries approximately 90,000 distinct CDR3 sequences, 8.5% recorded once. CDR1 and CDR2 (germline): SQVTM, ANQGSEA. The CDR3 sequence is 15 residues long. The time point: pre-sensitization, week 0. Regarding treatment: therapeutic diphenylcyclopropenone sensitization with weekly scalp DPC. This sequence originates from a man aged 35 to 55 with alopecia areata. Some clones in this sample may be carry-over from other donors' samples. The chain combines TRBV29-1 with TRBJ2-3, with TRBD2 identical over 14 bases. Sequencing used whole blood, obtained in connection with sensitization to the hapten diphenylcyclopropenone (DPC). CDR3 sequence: CSVEGTSGGTDAQYF. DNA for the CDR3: TGCAGCGTTGAGGGGACTAGCGGGGGCACAGATGCGCAGTATTTT.